Below are 8 T cell receptor beta chains sequenced from a single sample in a study of CD8+ T cells in alopecia areata. Isolated RNA was reverse transcribed into cDNA used as the sequencing template. TCRdb keeps only in-frame clones here, not all; method: immunoSEQ multiplex PCR. The repertoire holds some 160,000 clones, with roughly 65% as singletons. The treatment is: oral pan-JAK inhibitor, 5-10 mg twice daily. Sequencing used CD4+ T cells sorted from blood, obtained at week 4, from a patient treated with tofacitinib. The receptors shown here come from a human donor with alopecia areata.

The V and J genes are TRBV29-1 and TRBJ2-3; D could derive from TRBD1 or TRBD2 (5 bases each). Between the trimmed V and J ends, which lost 2 bases and 4 bases, there was a span of 7 bases. Germline assignment: CDR1 SQVTM and CDR2 ANQGSEA. The CDR3 totals 12 residues. Written as DNA, the CDR3 is TGCAGCGTTGAACAGGGACCAGATACGCAGTATTTT. This codes for CSVEQGPDTQYF.

This chain uses TRBV29-1 with TRBJ1-2; D is possibly TRBD1 (5 bases). Germline loops: CDR1 SQVTM, CDR2 ANQGSEA. The CDR3 extends over 13 amino acids. V shed 4 bases and J shed 0 bases, with 9 bases lying between them. CDR3 sequence: CSVGRDANYGYTF. The CDR3 region has the DNA TGCAGCGTTGGCAGGGACGCTAACTATGGCTACACCTTC.

The J gene is TRBJ1-5, the V gene TRBV30; no clear D gene. Per germline, CDR1 GTSNPN and CDR2 SVGIG (reference sequence). The V end lost 2 bases, the J end lost 1 base, and 12 bases lay between the germline ends. This CDR3 has 15 residues. In nucleotides, the CDR3 is TGTGCCTGGAGTATAGGAAGTAGGAGCAATCAGCCCCAGCATTTT. Translating it yields CAWSIGSRSNQPQHF.

The chain combines TRBV5-1 with TRBJ1-2; D not resolved. Germline CDR1 SGHRS, CDR2 YFSETQ. The CDR3 covers 13 residues. V gave up 2 bases and J gave up 4 bases, with 9 bases separating them. The chain's CDR3 is CASSFGGGYGYTF. CDR3 in DNA: TGCGCCAGCAGCTTTGGAGGAGGCTATGGCTACACCTTC. Using reference TRBV5-1 and TRBJ1-2 for the parts outside the CDR3, the full variable domain is KAGVTQTPRYLIKTRGQQVTLSCSPISGHRSVSWYQQTPGQGLQFLFEYFSETQRNKGNFPGRFSGRQFSNSRSEMNVSTLELGDSALYLCASSFGGGYGYTFGSGTRLTVV.

The chain has TRBV29-1 and TRBJ2-3; 7 nucleotides agree with TRBD1. Germline CDR1 reads SQVTM; CDR2 reads ANQGSEA. The CDR3 length is 9 residues. CDR3 nucleotide sequence: TGCCCAGGGGGAGATACGCAGTATTTT. Translation gives CPGGDTQYF.

The chain employs TRBV4-1 and TRBJ2-5; 8 nucleotides agree with TRBD2. CDR1 and CDR2 from the germline V gene are MGHRA and YSYEKL. The CDR3 extends over 14 amino acids. Trimming took 1 base from V and 5 from J; bases not matched to a gene: 3. In DNA, the CDR3 is TGCGCCAGCAGCCAAGCGGGGGGGAGGGAGACCCAGTACTTC. Translation gives CASSQAGGRETQYF.

This chain uses TRBV7-2 with TRBJ1-5, with D unresolved. The CDR3 sequence is 13 residues long. The V end was cut by 3 bases, the J end by 4 bases, with 7 bases between. Per germline, CDR1 SGHTA and CDR2 FQGNSA. The CDR3 loop reads CASSFGLNQPQHF. The CDR3 DNA sequence: TGTGCCAGCAGCTTTGGACTAAATCAGCCCCAGCATTTT.

In this sample, this clone turned up once. This chain connects TRBV25-1 to TRBJ1-5; D is possibly TRBD1 (6 bases). The CDR3 has 12 residues. V lost 7 bases, J lost 7 bases, and 11 bases lay in between. Per germline, CDR1 MGHDK and CDR2 SYGVNS. DNA for the CDR3: TGTGCCAGCACGACAGGTTCCCAGCCCCAGCATTTT. Amino acids: CASTTGSQPQHF. The entire variable domain, with the rest obtained from reference TRBV25-1 and TRBJ1-5, is as follows: EADIYQTPRYLVIGTGKKITLECSQTMGHDKMYWYQQDPGMELHLIHYSYGVNSTEKGDLSSESTVSRIRTEHFPLTLESARPSHTSQYLCASTTGSQPQHFGDGTRLSIL.